These 24 T cell receptor beta chains were sequenced from one sample in a study of T cell changes during pregnancy in multiple sclerosis. Some clones are missing from TCRdb's copy, which holds only in-frame ones; the method was immunoSEQ multiplex PCR. The sample shows 65,000 to 70,000 clones, around 92% of them seen only once. The sequenced sample was peripheral blood, obtained in the third trimester of pregnancy. All receptors derive from a female donor in good health, enrolled as a control in a pregnancy study.

The genes are TRBV4-1 and TRBJ2-3; 7 bases are shared with TRBD2. Germline trimming cut 4 bases from V and 0 bases from J; bases unmatched to any gene: 4. CDR3 length equals 15 residues. CDR1 and CDR2 from the germline V gene are MGHRA and YSYEKL. The CDR3 protein is CASSPGTISTDTQYF. CDR3 nucleotide sequence: TGCGCCAGCAGCCCCGGGACTATCAGCACAGATACGCAGTATTTT.

The V gene is TRBV10-3, the J gene TRBJ2-5; TRBD2 agrees at 10 bases. CDR1 and CDR2 from the germline V gene are ENHRY and SYGVKD. The V gene end was trimmed by 2 bases and the J gene end by 5 bases; junction bases not matched to a gene: 5. This CDR3 is 15 amino acids long. The CDR3 loop reads CAISEGSGGLETQYF. The CDR3 DNA reads as TGTGCCATCAGTGAGGGTAGCGGGGGGTTGGAGACCCAGTACTTC.

This clone was counted a single time. The chain employs TRBV6-4 and TRBJ2-5; perhaps TRBD2 as D (5 bases). V was pared by 0 bases and J by 0 bases, with 8 bases between. Germline V gives CDR1 MRHNA, CDR2 SNTAGT. This CDR3 is built from 15 residues. The CDR3 protein is CASSDSWGDQETQYF. The CDR3 region has the DNA TGTGCCAGCAGTGACTCGTGGGGAGACCAAGAGACCCAGTACTTC.

J is TRBJ2-1 and V is TRBV7-8; no reliable D call. The CDR3 length is 15 residues. V was shortened by 1 base and J by 5 bases, with 12 bases between the two germline ends. The germline gives CDR1 SGHVS, CDR2 FQNEAQ. The CDR3 DNA reads as TGTGCCAGCAGCTTAGGACCCTCGAGGCACAATGAGCAGTTCTTC. Encoded protein: CASSLGPSRHNEQFF.

CDR3: CASSYQGESTEAFF. CDR3 DNA: TGTGCCAGCAGCTATCAGGGCGAAAGTACTGAAGCTTTCTTT. This rearrangement joins TRBV7-9 to TRBJ1-1, with a possible D match to TRBD1 (5 bases). V was pared by 4 bases and J by 5 bases, with 14 bases between. CDR3 length: 14 amino acids. From germline, CDR1 is SEHNR and CDR2 FQNEAQ (reference sequence).

V usage is TRBV27 and J usage is TRBJ2-1; 8 bases are shared with TRBD1. CDR3 length: 15 amino acids. Germline V gene sequence: CDR1 MNHEY, CDR2 SMNVEV (reference sequence). V lost 0 bases to trimming and J lost 7 bases; unmatched junction nucleotides: 5. This CDR3 reads CASSLSQGERNEQFF. The CDR3 DNA is TGTGCCAGCAGTTTATCACAGGGGGAAAGGAATGAGCAGTTCTTC.

V gene TRBV30 combines with J gene TRBJ2-1; D not resolved. V shed 1 base and J shed 7 bases, with 5 bases lying between them. CDR1 is GTSNPN, CDR2 SVGIG, per germline (reference sequence). The CDR3 consists of 11 residues. CDR3 loop: CAWSGYNEQFF. Written as DNA, the CDR3 is TGTGCCTGGAGTGGTTATAATGAGCAGTTCTTC.

The chain uses TRBV25-1 and TRBJ2-7, with 7 bases matching TRBD1. Germline trimming cut 0 bases from V and 7 bases from J; bases unmatched to any gene: 9. The CDR3 loop spans 15 amino acids. Germline V gene lookup returns CDR1 MGHDK and CDR2 SYGVNS. CDR3: CASSEYKEGAREQYF. The CDR3 region has the DNA TGTGCCAGCAGTGAATATAAAGAGGGGGCGCGAGAGCAGTACTTC.

The chain is built from TRBV6-1 and TRBJ1-4, with 7 positions matching TRBD1. Trimming at V came to 6 bases and at J to 7 bases, leaving 8 bases not matched to a gene. CDR1 and CDR2 (germline): MNHNS, SASEGT. The CDR3 loop spans 14 amino acids. CDR3 DNA sequence: TGTGCCAGCAGACTCCGGGACAGACGTGAAAAACTGTTTTTT. Translating it yields CASRLRDRREKLFF.

The CDR3 nucleotides are TGTGCCAGCAGCGTAGGACTCCTGCTCGGCTATGGCTACACCTTC. Protein sequence: CASSVGLLLGYGYTF. The rearrangement joins TRBV9 to TRBJ1-2; D not certain. This CDR3 region has 15 residues. Trimming shortened V by 0 bases and J by 4 bases, and 13 bases separated the two germline ends. Germline CDR1 is SGDLS and CDR2 is YYNGEE.

The V and J genes are TRBV5-1 and TRBJ2-7; TRBD2 matches 7 bases. This CDR3 is 15 amino acids long. Losses at the gene ends were 3 bases for V and 3 bases for J; bases not matched to a gene: 9. Germline V gene sequence: CDR1 SGHRS, CDR2 YFSETQ. The CDR3 is CASSWGSGVLYEQYF. In DNA, the CDR3 is TGCGCCAGCAGCTGGGGAAGCGGGGTACTCTACGAGCAGTACTTC.

The J gene is TRBJ1-1, the V gene TRBV29-1, with 9 nucleotides matching TRBD1. Trimming took 0 bases from V and 5 from J; bases not matched to a gene: 10. The germline V gene encodes CDR1 SQVTM and CDR2 ANQGSEA. CDR3 size: 16 residues. The CDR3 loop is CSVEELGQGVETEAFF. The DNA of the CDR3 is TGCAGCGTTGAAGAGTTGGGACAGGGAGTCGAGACTGAAGCTTTCTTT. The full variable domain, its missing parts supplied by reference TRBV29-1 and TRBJ1-1, is SAVISQKPSRDICQRGTSLTIQCQVDSQVTMMFWYRQQPGQSLTLIATANQGSEATYESGFVIDKFPISRPNLTFSTLTVSNMSPEDSSIYLCSVEELGQGVETEAFFGQGTRLTVV.

The rearrangement uses TRBV10-2 and TRBJ2-1; D not certain. The CDR3 loop spans 16 amino acids. Looked up from germline, CDR1 is WSHSY and CDR2 is SAAADI. V was pared by 3 bases and J by 0 bases, with 12 bases between. CDR3 in DNA: TGCGCCAGCAGTGACGTCGAAACAACCTCCTACAATGAGCAGTTCTTC. Protein sequence: CASSDVETTSYNEQFF.

This chain links TRBV9 with TRBJ2-7, with TRBD2 identical over 9 bases. This CDR3 spans 14 amino acids. V lost 4 bases to trimming and J lost 4 bases; unmatched junction nucleotides: 6. In germline, CDR1 is SGDLS, CDR2 YYNGEE. The chain's CDR3 is CASSRRSGRYEQYF. The CDR3 DNA reads TGTGCCAGCAGCCGACGTAGCGGGAGATACGAGCAGTACTTC.

The chain has TRBV7-3 and TRBJ2-7; TRBD2 matches at 13 bases. The CDR3 is 15 amino acids. After removal of 5 bases from V and 7 bases from J, the junction contained 8 bases not matched to a gene. Per the germline V gene, CDR1 is SGHTA and CDR2 is FQGTGA. DNA for the CDR3: TGTGCCAGCAGCATAGGACTAGCGGGAGTGGGAGAGCAGTACTTC. Amino acids: CASSIGLAGVGEQYF.

The rearrangement links TRBV6-6 to TRBJ2-3; 8 nucleotides align to TRBD2. Germline V gene data show CDR1 as MNHNY and CDR2 as SVGAGI (reference sequence). The CDR3 consists of 16 residues. Unmatched junction bases numbered 10, after V lost 4 bases and J lost 4 bases. CDR3 residues: CASSFSPGLGSDTQYF. The DNA of the CDR3 is TGTGCCAGCAGTTTTTCCCCGGGACTAGGATCAGATACGCAGTATTTT.

This clone was counted only a few times. The chain has TRBV6-5 and TRBJ1-6, with D unclear. The V end lost 0 bases, the J end lost 7 bases, and 10 bases lay between the germline ends. Per germline, CDR1 MNHEY and CDR2 SVGAGI. The CDR3 runs 15 residues. Written as DNA, the CDR3 is TGTGCCAGCAGTTACTCGAGCCGAGTGAATTCACCCCTCCACTTT. This translates into CASSYSSRVNSPLHF.

The V call is TRBV4-2, the J call TRBJ1-4; 7 bases fit TRBD1. This CDR3 is built from 15 residues. Unmatched junction bases numbered 4, after V lost 4 bases and J lost 2 bases. Germline V gene sequence: CDR1 LGHNA, CDR2 YNFKEQ. This CDR3 is CASSRTGVTNEKLFF. The CDR3, as DNA: TGTGCCAGCAGCCGAACAGGGGTGACTAATGAAAAACTGTTTTTT.

V and J are TRBV18 and TRBJ1-2; D perhaps matches TRBD1 (5 bases). V was shortened by 3 bases and J by 7 bases, with 12 bases between the two germline ends. CDR1 and CDR2 from the germline V gene are KGHSH and LQKENI. The CDR3 has 13 amino acids. For the CDR3, the DNA is TGTGCCAGCTCACCGACCCAGGGAACTGGCTACACCTTC. The encoded protein is CASSPTQGTGYTF.

The chain has TRBV23-1 and TRBJ2-2; 11 bases align to TRBD2. TRBV23-1 counts as an open reading frame of uncertain function. This CDR3 spans 19 amino acids. J was trimmed by 7 bases and V by 0 bases; bases with no gene match: 13. Here the CDR3 DNA reads TGCGCCAGCAGTCAATCTTTTAAGGACAGGACTAGCGGGCGCGGGGAGCTGTTTTTT. Its translation is CASSQSFKDRTSGRGELFF.

The rearrangement joins TRBV14 to TRBJ1-1, with D unresolved. Germline CDR1 SGHDN, CDR2 FVKESK. The CDR3 contains 14 residues. Trimming removed 4 bases at V and 1 base at J, with 10 bases between. CDR3 residues: CASSRTPENTEAFF. As DNA, the CDR3 is TGTGCCAGCAGCCGGACTCCTGAGAACACTGAAGCTTTCTTT.

This chain joins TRBV6-5 and TRBJ1-5; 9 nucleotides line up with TRBD1. Germline trimming cut 0 bases from V and 7 bases from J; bases unmatched to any gene: 4. The CDR3 runs 15 residues. CDR1 and CDR2 (germline): MNHEY, SVGAGI. The CDR3 loop is CASSYSAGQGQPQHF. CDR3 DNA sequence: TGTGCCAGCAGTTACTCGGCGGGACAGGGACAGCCCCAGCATTTT.

The chain has TRBV11-3 and TRBJ2-7, with D tentatively TRBD2 (6 bases). The CDR3 is 14 amino acids. V shed 5 bases and J shed 6 bases, with 17 bases lying between them. Germline CDR1 is SGHNT and CDR2 is YENEEA. The CDR3 nucleotides read TGTGCCAGCAGCGCAAACGGGGGTAACAGCGAGCAGTACTTC. It encodes CASSANGGNSEQYF.

This chain connects TRBV2 to TRBJ2-7; 10 positions match TRBD2. Trimming removed 1 base from V and 3 bases from J; junction bases left unmatched: 0. The CDR3 has 14 amino acids. Germline V gene sequence: CDR1 SNHLY, CDR2 FYNNEI. In DNA form, the CDR3 reads TGTGCCAGCAGTGAAGAGCGGGGGGGCTACGAGCAGTACTTC. Protein product: CASSEERGGYEQYF.